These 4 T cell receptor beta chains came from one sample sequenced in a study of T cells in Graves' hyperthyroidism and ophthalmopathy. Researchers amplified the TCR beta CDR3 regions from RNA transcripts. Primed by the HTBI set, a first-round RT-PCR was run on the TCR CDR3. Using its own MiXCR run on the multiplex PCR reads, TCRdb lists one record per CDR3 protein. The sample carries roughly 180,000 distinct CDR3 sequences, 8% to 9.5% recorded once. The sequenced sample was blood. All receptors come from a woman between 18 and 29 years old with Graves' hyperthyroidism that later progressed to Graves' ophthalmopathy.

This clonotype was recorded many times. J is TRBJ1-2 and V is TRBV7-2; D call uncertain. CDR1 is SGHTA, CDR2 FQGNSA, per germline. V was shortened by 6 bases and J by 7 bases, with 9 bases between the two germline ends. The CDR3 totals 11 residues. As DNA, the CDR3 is TGTGCCAGCAGTAAAGCTCTTGGCTACACCTTC. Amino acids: CASSKALGYTF.

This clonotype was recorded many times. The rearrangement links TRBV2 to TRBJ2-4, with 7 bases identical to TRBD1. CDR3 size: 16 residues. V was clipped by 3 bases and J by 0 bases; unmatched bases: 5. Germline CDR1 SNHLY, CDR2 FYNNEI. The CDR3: CASSEEGGLAKNIQYF. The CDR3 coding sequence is TGTGCCAGCAGTGAGGAAGGGGGCCTAGCCAAAAACATTCAGTACTTC.

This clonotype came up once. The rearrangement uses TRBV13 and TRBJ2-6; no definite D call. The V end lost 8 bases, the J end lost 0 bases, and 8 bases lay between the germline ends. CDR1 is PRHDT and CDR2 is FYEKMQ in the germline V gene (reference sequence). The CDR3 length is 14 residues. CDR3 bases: TGTGCCAGCGCGGAGAGCTCTGGGGCCAACGTCCTGACTTTC. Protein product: CASAESSGANVLTF. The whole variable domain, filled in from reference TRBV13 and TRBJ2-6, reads AAGVIQSPRHLIKEKRETATLKCYPIPRHDTVYWYQQGPGQDPQFLISFYEKMQSDKGSIPDRFSAQQFSDYHSELNMSSLELGDSALYFCASAESSGANVLTFGAGSRLTVL.

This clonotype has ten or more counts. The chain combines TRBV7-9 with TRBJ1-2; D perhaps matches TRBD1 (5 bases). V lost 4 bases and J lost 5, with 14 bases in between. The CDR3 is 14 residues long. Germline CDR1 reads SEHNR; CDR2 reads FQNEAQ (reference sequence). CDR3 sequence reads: CASSSSGGPYGYTF. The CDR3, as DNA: TGTGCCAGCAGCTCCTCCGGGGGACCGTATGGCTACACCTTC.